Shown below are 10 T cell receptor beta chains from a single sample sequenced in a study of low-dose radiotherapy and immunotherapy resistance in tumors. Primers used for first-strand cDNA, a TRAV- and TRBV-specific set, covered both alpha and beta chains. Amplification of TCRs used a constant-region primer and V-primer adapter for roughly 22 PCR cycles. TCRdb fed the reads into MiXCR, producing one record per CDR3 protein. Seen here are about 12,000 distinct CDR3 sequences, 65% to 85% observed once, and the top ten hold around 3.7%. The receptors originated from a human donor with advanced metastatic prostate, ovarian, gallbladder or colorectal cancer (not recorded which). This table probably holds off-target reads from a library built for another chain.

The V call is TRBV10-3, the J call TRBJ2-1; the D is unclear. Germline V CDR1 and CDR2: ENHRY, SYGVKD. The CDR3 totals 12 residues. The V end lost 4 bases, the J end lost 9 bases, and 10 bases lay between the germline ends. The CDR3 sequence is CAISVGEGEQFF. The CDR3 region has the DNA TGTGCCATCAGTGTAGGAGAAGGTGAGCAGTTCTTC.

The chain couples TRBV28 to TRBJ1-4; the D is unclear. V lost 8 bases and J 7 bases, leaving 11 bases between the germline ends. CDR3 size: 12 residues. The V gene's germline CDR1 is MDHEN and CDR2 SYDVKM. CDR3 nucleotide sequence: TGTGCCAGCCTAACCAACGGTGAAAAACTGTTTTTT. It codes for CASLTNGEKLFF.

This chain links TRBV28 with TRBJ1-4; D not certain. This CDR3 contains 14 residues. Trimming removed 8 bases at V and 5 bases at J, with 15 bases between. Germline CDR1 MDHEN, CDR2 SYDVKM. CDR3 nucleotide sequence: TGTGCCAGCGGCACACGTTCGTTGAATGAAAAACTGTTTTTT. Its protein product is CASGTRSLNEKLFF.

The chain is built from TRBV5-4 and TRBJ1-1, with 7 bases matching TRBD1. Germline CDR1 reads SGHNT; CDR2 reads YYREEE (reference sequence). J gave up 4 bases and V 3 bases, and 3 bases lay outside the gene matches. The CDR3 is 13 residues long. CDR3 bases: TGTGCCAGCAGCTGGCAGGGGGGCACTGAAGCTTTCTTT. Protein: CASSWQGGTEAFF.

This chain connects TRBV5-6 to TRBJ1-1; tentatively, D is TRBD1 (5 bases). V lost 2 bases, J lost 6 bases, and 11 bases lay in between. CDR1 and CDR2 (germline): SGHDT, YYEEEE. The CDR3 runs to 13 residues. CDR3 residues: CASSFWGSAEAFF. CDR3 bases: TGTGCCAGCAGCTTTTGGGGCTCAGCTGAAGCTTTCTTT.

The gene calls are TRBV4-1 and TRBJ1-2; TRBD1 might be the D (5 bases). Germline loops: CDR1 MGHRA, CDR2 YSYEKL. The CDR3 loop spans 13 amino acids. Deletions cut 3 bases from V and 8 bases from J, with 13 bases between. CDR3 sequence: CASSQQGLGGYTF. The CDR3, as DNA: TGCGCCAGCAGCCAGCAGGGCCTTGGGGGCTACACCTTC.

In its sample, this clonotype was seen a few times. The V gene is TRBV4-2, the J gene TRBJ1-4; D not resolved. Germline V CDR1 and CDR2: LGHNA, YNFKEQ. The CDR3 is made up of 14 amino acids. Trimming pared 4 bases from V and 3 bases from J, leaving 9 bases between. Here the CDR3 reads CASSLQKANEKLFF. In DNA form, the CDR3 reads TGTGCCAGCAGCCTTCAGAAAGCTAATGAAAAACTGTTTTTT.

The CDR3 DNA is TGTGCCTGGAGTGTTTTGTCCGGAGAAGCTTTCTTT. This gives the protein CAWSVLSGEAFF. The rearrangement joins TRBV30 to TRBJ1-1; D unclear. The germline V and J ends were trimmed by 0 bases and 8 bases, with 10 bases remaining between them. From germline, CDR1 is GTSNPN and CDR2 SVGIG (reference sequence). The CDR3 runs to 12 residues.

The chain joins TRBV6-5 to TRBJ2-1; D might be TRBD2 (5 bases). The CDR3 is 13 amino acids. The germline CDR1 and CDR2 sequences are MNHEY and SVGAGI. The ends were cut back, 0 bases at V and 6 bases at J, with 6 bases in the middle. In DNA, the CDR3 is TGTGCCAGCAGTTACTCGAGCGGCAATGAGCAGTTCTTC. As protein: CASSYSSGNEQFF.

J is TRBJ2-4 and V is TRBV7-2, with D perhaps matching TRBD1 or TRBD2 (5 bases each). Germline-derived CDR1 and CDR2 are SGHTA and FQGNSA. V dropped 1 base and J dropped 6 bases, with 13 bases sitting between them. The CDR3 is 15 amino acids. The CDR3 coding sequence is TGTGCCAGCAGCTTAGTTTCAGGGACCCGAAACATTCAGTACTTC. Translated: CASSLVSGTRNIQYF.